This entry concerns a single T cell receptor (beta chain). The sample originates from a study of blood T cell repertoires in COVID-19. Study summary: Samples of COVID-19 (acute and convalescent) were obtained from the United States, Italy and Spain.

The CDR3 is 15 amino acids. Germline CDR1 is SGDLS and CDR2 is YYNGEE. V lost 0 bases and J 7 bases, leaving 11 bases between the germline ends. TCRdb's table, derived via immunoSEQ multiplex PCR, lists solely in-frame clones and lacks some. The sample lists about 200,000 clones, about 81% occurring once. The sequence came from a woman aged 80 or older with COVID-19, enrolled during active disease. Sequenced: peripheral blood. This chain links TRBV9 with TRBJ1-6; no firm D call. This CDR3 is CASSVDGDLNSPLHF. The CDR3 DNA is TGTGCCAGCAGCGTAGACGGGGATCTCAATTCACCCCTCCACTTT.